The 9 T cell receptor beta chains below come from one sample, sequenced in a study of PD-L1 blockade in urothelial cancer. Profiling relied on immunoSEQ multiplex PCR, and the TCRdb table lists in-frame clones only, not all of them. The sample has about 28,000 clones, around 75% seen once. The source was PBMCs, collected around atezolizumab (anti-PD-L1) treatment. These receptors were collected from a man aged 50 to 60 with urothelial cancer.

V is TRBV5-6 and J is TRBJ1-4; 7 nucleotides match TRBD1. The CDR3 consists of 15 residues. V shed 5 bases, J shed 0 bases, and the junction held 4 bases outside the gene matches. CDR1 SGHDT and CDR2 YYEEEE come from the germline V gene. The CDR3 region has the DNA TGTGCCAGCAGTGGGACAGACGCAACTAATGAAAAACTGTTTTTT. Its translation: CASSGTDATNEKLFF. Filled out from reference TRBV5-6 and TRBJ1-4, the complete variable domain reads DAGVTQSPTHLIKTRGQQVTLRCSPKSGHDTVSWYQQALGQGPQFIFQYYEEEERQRGNFPDRFSGHQFPNYSSELNVNALLLGDSALYLCASSGTDATNEKLFFGSGTQLSVL.

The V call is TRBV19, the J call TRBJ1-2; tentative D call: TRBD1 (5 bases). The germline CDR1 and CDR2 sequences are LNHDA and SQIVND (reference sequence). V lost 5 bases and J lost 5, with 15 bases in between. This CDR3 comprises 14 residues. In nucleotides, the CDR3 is TGTGCCAGTAGTCCCCAGGGAATCCTTTATGGCTACACCTTC. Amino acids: CASSPQGILYGYTF.

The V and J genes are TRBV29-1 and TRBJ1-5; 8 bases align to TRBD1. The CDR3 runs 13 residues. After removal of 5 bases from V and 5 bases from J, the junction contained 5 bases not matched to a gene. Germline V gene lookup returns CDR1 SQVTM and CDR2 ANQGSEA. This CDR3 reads CSVSPGGDQPQHF. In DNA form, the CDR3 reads TGCAGCGTTAGTCCAGGGGGCGATCAGCCCCAGCATTTT.

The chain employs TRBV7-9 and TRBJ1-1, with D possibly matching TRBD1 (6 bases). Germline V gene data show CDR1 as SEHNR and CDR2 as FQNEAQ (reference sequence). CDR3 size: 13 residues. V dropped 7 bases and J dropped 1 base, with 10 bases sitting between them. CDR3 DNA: TGTGCCAGCAACCGGGGGGCGAACACTGAAGCTTTCTTT. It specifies CASNRGANTEAFF.

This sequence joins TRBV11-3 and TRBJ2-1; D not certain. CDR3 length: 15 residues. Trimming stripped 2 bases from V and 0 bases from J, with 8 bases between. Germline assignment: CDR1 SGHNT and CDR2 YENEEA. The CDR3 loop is CASSLSGSSYNEQFF. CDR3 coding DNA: TGTGCCAGCAGCTTAAGTGGCTCCTCCTACAATGAGCAGTTCTTC. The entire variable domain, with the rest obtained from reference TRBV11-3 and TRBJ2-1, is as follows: EAGVVQSPRYKIIEKKQPVAFWCNPISGHNTLYWYLQNLGQGPELLIRYENEEAVDDSQLPKDRFSAERLKGVDSTLKIQPAELGDSAVYLCASSLSGSSYNEQFFGPGTRLTVL.

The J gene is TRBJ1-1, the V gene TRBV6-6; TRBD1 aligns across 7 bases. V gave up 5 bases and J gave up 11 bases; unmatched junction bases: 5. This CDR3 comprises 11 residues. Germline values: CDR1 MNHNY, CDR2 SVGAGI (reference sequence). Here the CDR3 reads CASSQTGRAFF. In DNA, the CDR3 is TGTGCCAGCAGTCAGACAGGGAGGGCTTTCTTT.

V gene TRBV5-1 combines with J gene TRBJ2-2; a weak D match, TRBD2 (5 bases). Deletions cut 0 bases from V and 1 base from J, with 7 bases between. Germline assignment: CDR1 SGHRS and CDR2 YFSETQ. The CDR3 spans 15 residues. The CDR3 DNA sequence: TGCGCCAGCAGCTTGGCCCGGGGGAACACCGGGGAGCTGTTTTTT. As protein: CASSLARGNTGELFF. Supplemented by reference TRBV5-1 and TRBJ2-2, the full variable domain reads KAGVTQTPRYLIKTRGQQVTLSCSPISGHRSVSWYQQTPGQGLQFLFEYFSETQRNKGNFPGRFSGRQFSNSRSEMNVSTLELGDSALYLCASSLARGNTGELFFGEGSRLTVL.

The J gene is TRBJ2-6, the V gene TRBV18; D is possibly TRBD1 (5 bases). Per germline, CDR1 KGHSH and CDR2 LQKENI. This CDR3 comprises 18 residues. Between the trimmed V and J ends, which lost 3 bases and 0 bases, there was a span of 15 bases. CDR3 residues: CASSPYGASSSGANVLTF. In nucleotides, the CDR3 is TGTGCCAGCTCACCTTATGGGGCCAGTAGCTCTGGGGCCAACGTCCTGACTTTC.

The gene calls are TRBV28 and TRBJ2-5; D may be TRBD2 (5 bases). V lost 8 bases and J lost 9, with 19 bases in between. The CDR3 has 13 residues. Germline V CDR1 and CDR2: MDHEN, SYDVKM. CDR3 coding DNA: TGTGCCAGCGACGTCGGCGGGCGCCAAGCCCAGTACTTC. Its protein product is CASDVGGRQAQYF.